This T cell receptor beta chain was identified during a study of T cell responses to AZD1222 COVID-19 vaccine. V dropped 1 base and J dropped 3; count of bases not matched to a gene: 5. The CDR3 length is 16 residues. In germline, CDR1 is LGHDT, CDR2 YNNKEL (reference sequence). Repertoires were generated with immunoSEQ multiplex PCR, while TCRdb's copy carries only in-frame clones and drops some. The data show around 140,000 clones, with about 86% seen just once and less than 6% held by the top ten. This rearrangement joins TRBV3-1 (or the pseudogene TRBV3-2) to TRBJ2-3, with 9 bases lining up with TRBD2. The sequenced sample was peripheral blood, obtained 28 days after the second AZD1222 dose. The clonotype was recovered from an adult who received the AZD1222 COVID-19 vaccine. CDR3 DNA sequence: TGTGCCAGCAGCCAAGGGGCCAGCGGGAGGACAGATACGCAGTATTTT. Translation: CASSQGASGRTDTQYF.